These 16 T cell receptor beta chains were sequenced from one sample in a study of T cell changes during pregnancy in multiple sclerosis. Profiling relied on immunoSEQ multiplex PCR, and the TCRdb table lists in-frame clones only, not all of them. The profile covers roughly 100,000 clones, with under 95% appearing a single time and roughly 1.7% taken by the ten largest. The sequencing here drew on peripheral blood, taken after pregnancy. All receptors come from a female donor with multiple sclerosis, enrolled in a pregnancy study.

This chain uses TRBV5-1 with TRBJ1-1; weak D call: TRBD1 (6 bases). This CDR3 spans 17 amino acids. Germline V gene lookup returns CDR1 SGHRS and CDR2 YFSETQ. Trimming took 0 bases from V and 0 from J, leaving 15 bases between them. The chain's CDR3 is CASSLVLDSIMNTEAFF. The CDR3, as DNA: TGCGCCAGCAGCTTGGTCCTGGACAGCATTATGAACACTGAAGCTTTCTTT.

This sequence joins TRBV27 and TRBJ1-5; D call uncertain. V lost 4 bases and J 6 bases, leaving 22 bases between the germline ends. The germline gives CDR1 MNHEY, CDR2 SMNVEV (reference sequence). The CDR3 has 17 amino acids. The CDR3 region is CASSSRVGVPGGQPQHF. The CDR3 coding sequence is TGTGCCAGCAGTTCCCGAGTTGGAGTACCCGGAGGTCAGCCCCAGCATTTT.

V gene TRBV6-5 combines with J gene TRBJ2-3, with D perhaps TRBD2 (5 bases). Germline-derived CDR1 and CDR2 are MNHEY and SVGAGI. V lost 1 base, J lost 1 base, and 12 bases lay in between. The CDR3 is 16 amino acids. CDR3 coding DNA: TGTGCCAGCAGTTACTACCGCGGGTTGGGCACAGATACGCAGTATTTT. Translation: CASSYYRGLGTDTQYF.

The rearrangement links TRBV30 to TRBJ2-7, with 10 bases aligning to TRBD1. Germline V lookup: CDR1 GTSNPN, CDR2 SVGIG (reference sequence). The CDR3 loop spans 13 amino acids. V gave up 2 bases and J gave up 7 bases; unmatched junction bases: 5. The CDR3 loop is CAWSIGTGVEQYF. CDR3 in DNA: TGTGCCTGGAGTATAGGGACAGGGGTAGAGCAGTACTTC.

J is TRBJ1-5 and V is TRBV9; D call uncertain. V shed 4 bases and J shed 0 bases, with 11 bases lying between them. The CDR3 is 15 residues long. Germline CDR1 reads SGDLS; CDR2 reads YYNGEE. For the CDR3, the DNA is TGTGCCAGCAGCTCTAGTCCGGGTAGCAATCAGCCCCAGCATTTT. This translates into CASSSSPGSNQPQHF.

V usage is TRBV15 and J usage is TRBJ2-1, with 8 positions matching TRBD1. The germline CDR1 and CDR2 sequences are LNHNV and YYDKDF (reference sequence). Unmatched junction bases numbered 12, after V lost 3 bases and J lost 5 bases. The CDR3 covers 17 residues. DNA for the CDR3: TGTGCCACCAGCAGCCCCTCGGACAGGGTAGGAAACAATGAGCAGTTCTTC. It codes for CATSSPSDRVGNNEQFF.

The chain employs TRBV9 and TRBJ1-4; TRBD1 is a possible D gene (5 bases). Trimming stripped 4 bases from V and 13 bases from J, with 17 bases between. The CDR3 has 13 amino acids. The V gene's germline CDR1 is SGDLS and CDR2 YYNGEE. CDR3 DNA sequence: TGTGCCAGCAGCACCTGGCCGCGGAGGGGACTGTTTTTT. Amino acid sequence: CASSTWPRRGLFF.

The chain is built from TRBV4-2 and TRBJ2-7; 11 bases line up with TRBD2. Germline assignment: CDR1 LGHNA and CDR2 YNFKEQ. The CDR3 has 15 residues. Germline trimming cut 4 bases from V and 7 bases from J; bases unmatched to any gene: 9. CDR3 protein: CASSPVTSGSQEQYF. As DNA, the CDR3 is TGTGCCAGCAGCCCCGTTACTAGCGGGAGCCAGGAGCAGTACTTC.

This chain uses TRBV6-1 with TRBJ1-5, with D unclear. The CDR3 runs to 12 residues. Germline CDR1 is MNHNS and CDR2 is SASEGT. The germline V and J ends were trimmed by 1 base and 6 bases, with 4 bases remaining between them. The CDR3 DNA is TGTGCCAGCAGTGAAGGGCCTCAGCCCCAGCATTTT. It specifies CASSEGPQPQHF.

The chain couples TRBV18 to TRBJ2-3, with no clear D. The germline V gene encodes CDR1 KGHSH and CDR2 LQKENI. V lost 5 bases to trimming and J lost 7 bases, with 7 bases between them. The length of the CDR3 is 11 residues. The CDR3: CASSRDNTQYF. The CDR3 nucleotides read TGTGCCAGCTCAAGAGACAATACGCAGTATTTT. Variable domain in full (rest from reference TRBV18 and TRBJ2-3): NAGVMQNPRHLVRRRGQEARLRCSPMKGHSHVYWYRQLPEEGLKFMVYLQKENIIDESGMPKERFSAEFPKEGPSILRIQQVVRGDSAAYFCASSRDNTQYFGPGTRLTVL.

The table lists this clone with a count of one. The rearrangement joins TRBV10-3 to TRBJ1-1; a possible D gene is TRBD1 (6 bases). The V end lost 9 bases, the J end lost 4 bases, and 15 bases lay between the germline ends. The CDR3 totals 13 residues. The germline gives CDR1 ENHRY, CDR2 SYGVKD. The CDR3 DNA follows: TGTGCCATAATGGCCTTGGGGGCCACTGAAGCTTTCTTT. Translating it yields CAIMALGATEAFF.

The chain combines TRBV6-4 with TRBJ2-5; TRBD2 matches at 7 bases. The CDR3 contains 13 residues. After removal of 4 bases from V and 4 bases from J, the junction contained 3 bases not matched to a gene. In germline, CDR1 is MRHNA, CDR2 SNTAGT. CDR3 protein: CASSAGRGETQYF. CDR3 coding DNA: TGTGCCAGCAGTGCAGGGAGGGGAGAGACCCAGTACTTC.

J is TRBJ2-3 and V is TRBV28, with 8 bases lining up with TRBD1. The V segment lost 3 bases and the J segment 4 bases; nucleotides outside the gene matches: 6. The germline CDR1 and CDR2 sequences are MDHEN and SYDVKM. This CDR3 comprises 15 residues. In DNA, the CDR3 is TGTGCCAGCAGTTTTCTTGGACAGGGACCAGATACGCAGTATTTT. Translating it yields CASSFLGQGPDTQYF. The whole variable domain, filled in from reference TRBV28 and TRBJ2-3, reads DVKVTQSSRYLVKRTGEKVFLECVQDMDHENMFWYRQDPGLGLRLIYFSYDVKMKEKGDIPEGYSVSREKKERFSLILESASTNQTSMYLCASSFLGQGPDTQYFGPGTRLTVL.

The chain couples TRBV7-7 to TRBJ2-1, with 8 positions matching TRBD1. V shed 5 bases and J 7 bases; nucleotides not matched to a gene: 4. CDR3 length equals 13 residues. Germline V lookup: CDR1 SSHAT, CDR2 FNYEAQ (reference sequence). CDR3 loop: CASSRDRRNEQFF. The CDR3 nucleotides read TGTGCCAGCAGCCGGGACAGGAGGAATGAGCAGTTCTTC.

The gene calls are TRBV5-4 and TRBJ2-1, with D possibly matching TRBD2 (6 bases). Trimming removed 0 bases from V and 5 bases from J, with 6 bases in between. Germline CDR1 is SGHNT and CDR2 is YYREEE (reference sequence). The CDR3 runs 13 residues. CDR3 in DNA: TGTGCCAGCAGCTTGGCGGGGGACAATGAGCAGTTCTTC. Protein: CASSLAGDNEQFF.

The gene calls are TRBV2 and TRBJ2-1; TRBD2 is a possible D gene (6 bases). Germline CDR1 is SNHLY and CDR2 is FYNNEI. Trimming left V 2 bases short and J 3 bases short, with 11 bases between. This CDR3 contains 15 residues. The CDR3 loop reads CASSEWSGYYNEQFF. CDR3 in DNA: TGTGCCAGCAGTGAATGGAGCGGGTACTACAATGAGCAGTTCTTC.